The clone carrying this TCR beta chain has only a few counts. Its matching antigen is unknown. This sample stems from a study of post-analysis software for immune sequencing data. Study-level findings and limits: TRBV segments more frequent in patients than in controls numbered roughly 5 and included TRBV5-6, TRBV5-1 and TRBV20-1. Samples made in the same batch grouped tightly together by F measure. Diversity measured as normalized Chao1 was significantly lower in multiple sclerosis patients than in controls.

cDNA libraries of TCR beta carried unique molecular identifiers. When about 0.95 to 10 million T cells were used, they gave about 540,000 cDNA molecules. TCRdb reanalysed the PCR reads using MiXCR and keeps one entry per CDR3 protein. The sample lists some 690,000 distinct CDR3 sequences; less than 35% were seen once. This CDR3 is 20 amino acids long. The ends lost 1 base at V and 6 bases at J; junction bases unmatched: 19. Germline V gene data show CDR1 as MGHRA and CDR2 as YSYEKL. The clonotype originates from a girl aged 10-17 years with multiple sclerosis. The sequenced sample was blood. This chain uses TRBV4-1 with TRBJ2-1, with 9 bases aligning to TRBD2. The CDR3 loop reads CASSQGTGGGRGGLANEQFF. CDR3 sequence (DNA): TGCGCCAGCAGCCAAGGGACAGGTGGTGGGCGGGGGGGCCTAGCCAATGAGCAGTTCTTC.